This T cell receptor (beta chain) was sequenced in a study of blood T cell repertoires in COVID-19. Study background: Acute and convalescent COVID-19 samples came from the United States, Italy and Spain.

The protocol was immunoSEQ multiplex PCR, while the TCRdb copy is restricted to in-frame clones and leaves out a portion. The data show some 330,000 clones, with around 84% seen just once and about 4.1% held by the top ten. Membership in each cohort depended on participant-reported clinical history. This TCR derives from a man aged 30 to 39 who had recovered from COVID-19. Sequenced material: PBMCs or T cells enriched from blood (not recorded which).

For the CDR3, the DNA is TGTGCCAGCAGCTCCGTTACGGTGGACAGGATTTCACCCCTCCACTTT. Translated, it gives CASSSVTVDRISPLHF. The chain uses TRBV11-2 and TRBJ1-6, with 7 nucleotides matching TRBD1. J was trimmed by 9 bases and V by 4 bases; bases with no gene match: 12. The CDR3 totals 16 residues. CDR1 is SGHAT, CDR2 FQNNGV, per germline. Filled out from reference TRBV11-2 and TRBJ1-6, the complete variable domain reads EAGVAQSPRYKIIEKRQSVAFWCNPISGHATLYWYQQILGQGPKLLIQFQNNGVVDDSQLPKDRFSAERLKGVDSTLKIQPAKLEDSAVYLCASSSVTVDRISPLHFGNGTRLTVT.